A selection of T cell receptor beta chains follows, all from one sample in a study of T cell repertoires in cytomegalovirus infection. Their recognized antigens are unknown. TCRdb reanalysed the reads using MiXCR and keeps one entry per CDR3 protein. Among about half a million distinct CDR3 sequences listed, roughly a third were seen once. This specimen consisted of cultured PBMCs, obtained from culture after CMV antigen stimulation. The origin of the receptors is a human donor in good health (CMV status not recorded). Some clones in this sample may be carry-over from other donors' samples. Both conserved end residues are part of each CDR3. The order of the fields is CDR3 length, V gene, J gene, clone size, CDR3 protein. Clone size is shown for a subset of rows, as once, few, many or a class of expanded clone.

17	TRBV4-1	TRBJ2-3	.	CASSQDVAGGPTDTQYF
18	TRBV12-5	TRBJ1-1	.	CASAPFGPGTGINTEAFF
14	TRBV6-2/TRBV6-3	TRBJ1-2	.	CASSSPGTSYGYTF
13	TRBV7-9	TRBJ2-1	.	CAGKRLGRNEQFF
14	TRBV30	TRBJ2-5	few	CATTLAGGGETQYF
17	TRBV7-6	TRBJ2-5	once	CASSLARAVAGAETQYF
16	TRBV7-2	TRBJ1-6	few	CASSSSPGGGNSPLHF
16	TRBV24-1	TRBJ2-3	few	CATSDLGPGITDTQYF
15	TRBV25-1	TRBJ1-2	.	CASRGGDILNYGYTF
12	TRBV12-3/TRBV12-4	TRBJ1-1	.	CASSLPYGEAFF
17	TRBV18	TRBJ2-7	.	CASSPLSGTSTTYEQYF
19	TRBV15	TRBJ2-1	.	CATSSRSPLAGLSYNEQFF
14	TRBV20-1	TRBJ2-1	.	CSARTGGRDNEQFF
15	TRBV12-3/TRBV12-4	TRBJ1-1	.	CASSYLPTGLPEAFF
16	TRBV25-1	TRBJ2-3	.	CASSEGPGGKADTQYF
20	TRBV7-2	TRBJ2-3	.	CASSLSPQGTSGRLRDTQYF
17	TRBV7-2	TRBJ2-5	many	CASSLEPRGGRQETQYF
17	TRBV12-3/TRBV12-4	TRBJ2-3	few	CASSLGTTSGGGDTQYF
13	TRBV7-3	TRBJ1-1	.	CASSSPGGRVPFF
14	TRBV5-4	TRBJ2-7	.	CASSLGGRPYEQYF
16	TRBV14	TRBJ1-3	.	CASSPLGSISGNTIYF
16	TRBV12-5	TRBJ2-1	few	CASGLGLAGVYNEQFF
15	TRBV10-3	TRBJ2-2	.	CAISEWDSNTGELFF
15	TRBV18	TRBJ2-2	.	CASSRNRENTGELFF
14	TRBV28	TRBJ2-7	once	CASSSGQAKGEQYF
15	TRBV27	TRBJ1-1	few	CASSLLGQGGGEAFF
14	TRBV28	TRBJ1-2	.	CASSLDAGGGGYTF
13	TRBV7-2	TRBJ2-3	.	CASSPRQADTQYF
14	TRBV7-2	TRBJ2-5	many	CASRDTGSGETQYF